This TCR beta chain derives from a study of T cell responses to AZD1222 COVID-19 vaccine. Findings and caveats of the study: Vaccine-associated CD4 TCRs ranged over spike, dominating at 160-218 and 743-854. Females made up more of the donors, who were largely white British, and clonal diversity may have come out too low. It was only a handful of AZD1222 recipients who were seropositive at baseline.

The CDR3 spans 16 residues. Trimming shortened V by 0 bases and J by 1 base, and 11 bases separated the two germline ends. Germline V gene lookup returns CDR1 SGHAT and CDR2 FQNNGV. The method was immunoSEQ multiplex PCR; TCRdb's version includes in-frame clones alone and lacks a portion of them. In the table there are about 140,000 clones, around 90% of which are singletons. Comment on this clone: Antigen specificity is unknown.

The input for sequencing was peripheral blood, taken on day 0 of AZD1222 vaccination. This chain connects TRBV11-2 to TRBJ2-3; D is ambiguous. This TCR came from an adult in good health. CDR3: CASSLDLYGGTDTQYF. CDR3 sequence (DNA): TGTGCCAGCAGCTTAGATCTTTATGGTGGCACAGATACGCAGTATTTT. The entire variable domain, with the rest obtained from reference TRBV11-2 and TRBJ2-3, is as follows: EAGVAQSPRYKIIEKRQSVAFWCNPISGHATLYWYQQILGQGPKLLIQFQNNGVVDDSQLPKDRFSAERLKGVDSTLKIQPAKLEDSAVYLCASSLDLYGGTDTQYFGPGTRLTVL.